This T cell receptor beta chain is drawn from a study of T cell responses to AZD1222 COVID-19 vaccine. Overall study results and limits: Seropositive at baseline were only five or six AZD1222 recipients. Dominant at 160-218 and 743-854, vaccine-associated CD4 TCRs also spanned spike. Donors were largely white British and mainly female; clonal diversity was possibly underestimated. Spike-specific TCR breadth and depth went up after people got two AZD1222 doses.

Comments on this clone: Its target is not known.

Profiled with immunoSEQ multiplex PCR; TCRdb holds only in-frame clones, not every one. The sample contains roughly 110,000 clones, 88% of which appear only once. Losses at the gene ends were 6 bases for V and 7 bases for J; bases not matched to a gene: 11. This CDR3 has 15 residues. CDR1 is MNHEY, CDR2 SVGAGI, per germline. This TCR came from an adult who received the AZD1222 COVID-19 vaccine. The rearrangement links TRBV6-5 to TRBJ2-1; 8 bases align to TRBD2. Sequences were derived from peripheral blood, sampled 28 days after the second AZD1222 dose. CDR3: CASRDGGAGVNEQFF. CDR3 DNA sequence: TGTGCCAGCAGGGACGGGGGGGCTGGTGTAAATGAGCAGTTCTTC.